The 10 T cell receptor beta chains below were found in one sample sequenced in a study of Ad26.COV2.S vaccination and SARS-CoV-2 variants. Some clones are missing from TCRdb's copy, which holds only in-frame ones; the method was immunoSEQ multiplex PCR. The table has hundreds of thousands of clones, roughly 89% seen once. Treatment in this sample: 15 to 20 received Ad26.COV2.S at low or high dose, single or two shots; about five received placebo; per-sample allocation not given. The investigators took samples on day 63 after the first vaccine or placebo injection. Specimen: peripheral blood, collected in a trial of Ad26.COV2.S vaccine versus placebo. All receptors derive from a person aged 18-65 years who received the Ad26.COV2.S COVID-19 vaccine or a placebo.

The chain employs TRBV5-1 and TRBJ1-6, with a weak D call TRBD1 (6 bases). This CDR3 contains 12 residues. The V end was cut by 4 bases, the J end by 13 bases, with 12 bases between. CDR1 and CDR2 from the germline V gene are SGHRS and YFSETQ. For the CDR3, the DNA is TGCGCCAGCAGCCTGGACAGCTCCCCCCTCCACTTT. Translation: CASSLDSSPLHF. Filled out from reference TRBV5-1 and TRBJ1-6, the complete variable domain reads KAGVTQTPRYLIKTRGQQVTLSCSPISGHRSVSWYQQTPGQGLQFLFEYFSETQRNKGNFPGRFSGRQFSNSRSEMNVSTLELGDSALYLCASSLDSSPLHFGNGTRLTVT.

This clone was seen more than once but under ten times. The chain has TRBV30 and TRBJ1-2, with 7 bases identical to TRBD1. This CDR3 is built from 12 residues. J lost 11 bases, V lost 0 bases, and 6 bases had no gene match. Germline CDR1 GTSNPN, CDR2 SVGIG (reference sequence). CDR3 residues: CAWSVQGHRYTF. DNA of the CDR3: TGTGCCTGGAGTGTACAGGGGCATCGATACACCTTC.

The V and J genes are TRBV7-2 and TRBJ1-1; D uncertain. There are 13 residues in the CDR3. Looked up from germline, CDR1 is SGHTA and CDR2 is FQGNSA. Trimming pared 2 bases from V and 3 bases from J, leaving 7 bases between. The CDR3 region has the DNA TGTGCCAGCAGCTTAAACAGCTACACTGAAGCTTTCTTT. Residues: CASSLNSYTEAFF.

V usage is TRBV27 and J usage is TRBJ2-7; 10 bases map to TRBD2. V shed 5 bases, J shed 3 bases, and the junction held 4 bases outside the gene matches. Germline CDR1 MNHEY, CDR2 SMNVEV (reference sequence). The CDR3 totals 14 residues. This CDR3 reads CASSARLAGYEQYF. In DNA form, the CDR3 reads TGTGCCAGCAGTGCCAGACTAGCGGGCTACGAGCAGTACTTC.

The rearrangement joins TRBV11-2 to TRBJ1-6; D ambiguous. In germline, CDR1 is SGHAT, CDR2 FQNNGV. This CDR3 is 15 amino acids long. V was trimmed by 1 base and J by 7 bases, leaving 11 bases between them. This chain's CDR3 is CASSLGRAANSPLHF. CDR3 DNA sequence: TGTGCCAGCAGCTTAGGGAGGGCAGCCAATTCACCCCTCCACTTT.

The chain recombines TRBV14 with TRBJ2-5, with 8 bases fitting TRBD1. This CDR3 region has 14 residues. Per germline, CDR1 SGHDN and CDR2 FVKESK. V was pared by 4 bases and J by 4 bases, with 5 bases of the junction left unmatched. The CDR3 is CASSPQGDRETQYF. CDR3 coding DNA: TGTGCCAGCAGCCCACAGGGGGATCGAGAGACCCAGTACTTC.

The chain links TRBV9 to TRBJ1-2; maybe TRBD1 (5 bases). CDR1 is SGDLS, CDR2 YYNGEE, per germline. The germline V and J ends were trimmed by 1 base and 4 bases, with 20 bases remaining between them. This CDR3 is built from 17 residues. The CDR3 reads CASSVRGSGGMAYGYTF. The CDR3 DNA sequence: TGTGCCAGCAGCGTAAGGGGTTCGGGAGGGATGGCCTATGGCTACACCTTC.

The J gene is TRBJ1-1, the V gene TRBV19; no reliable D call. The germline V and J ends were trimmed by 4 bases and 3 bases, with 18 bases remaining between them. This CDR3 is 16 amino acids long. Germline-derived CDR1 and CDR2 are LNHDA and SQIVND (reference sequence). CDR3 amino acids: CASSTPLSVRDTEAFF. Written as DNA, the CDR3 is TGTGCCAGTAGTACTCCACTAAGCGTAAGAGACACTGAAGCTTTCTTT. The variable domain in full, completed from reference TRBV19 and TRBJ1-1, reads DGGITQSPKYLFRKEGQNVTLSCEQNLNHDAMYWYRQDPGQGLRLIYYSQIVNDFQKGDIAEGYSVSREKKESFPLTVTSAQKNPTAFYLCASSTPLSVRDTEAFFGQGTRLTVV.

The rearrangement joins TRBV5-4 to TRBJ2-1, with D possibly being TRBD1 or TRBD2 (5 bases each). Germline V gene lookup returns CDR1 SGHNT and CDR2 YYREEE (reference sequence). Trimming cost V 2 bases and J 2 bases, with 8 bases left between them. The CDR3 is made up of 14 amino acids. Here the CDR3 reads CASSLVGAYNEQFF. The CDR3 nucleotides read TGTGCCAGCAGCTTAGTGGGGGCCTACAATGAGCAGTTCTTC.

CDR3 in amino acids: CASTLAGYGYTF. CDR3 in DNA: TGTGCCAGCACCTTAGCGGGTTATGGCTACACCTTC. The chain recombines TRBV6-1 with TRBJ1-2, with no clear D. This CDR3 is built from 12 residues. In germline, CDR1 is MNHNS, CDR2 SASEGT. V was pared by 7 bases and J by 5 bases, with 11 bases between.